The 9 T cell receptor beta chains in this list originate from one sample, sequenced in a study of T-cell reconstitution after alpha-beta-depleted transplantation in children. TCRbeta library construction was performed incorporating unique molecular identifiers. TCRdb analysed the PCR reads with MiXCR anew, one entry per CDR3 protein. The profile shows about 240,000 distinct CDR3 sequences, around 12% of them singletons. Sample: PBMCs from the stem cell graft donor, taken from the stem cell graft. These receptors all come from a human donor who donated a stem cell graft to a child with acute lymphoblastic leukemia.

The sample holds many counts of this clonotype. This chain connects TRBV20-1 to TRBJ2-7; D perhaps matches TRBD2 (7 bases). V lost 7 bases, J lost 4 bases, and 20 bases lay in between. Germline assignment: CDR1 DFQATT and CDR2 SNEGSKA (reference sequence). CDR3 length equals 14 residues. The CDR3 DNA is TGCAGTGTCTCAAGGGAGGGGGATCTATACGAGCAGTACTTC. Protein product: CSVSREGDLYEQYF.

This clonotype has ten or more counts. CDR3 amino acids: CASSLYAPYNSPLHF. The CDR3, as DNA: TGTGCCAGCAGCTTATATGCGCCCTATAATTCACCCCTCCACTTT. The rearrangement uses TRBV7-9 and TRBJ1-6; no reliable D call. Germline V gives CDR1 SEHNR, CDR2 FQNEAQ (reference sequence). V was clipped by 2 bases and J by 2 bases, with 7 bases between them. The CDR3 has 15 amino acids. Looking up the rest from reference TRBV7-9 and TRBJ1-6 gives the full variable domain: DTGVSQNPRHKITKRGQNVTFRCDPISEHNRLYWYRQTLGQGPEFLTYFQNEAQLEKSRLLSDRFSAERPKGSFSTLEIQRTEQGDSAMYLCASSLYAPYNSPLHFGNGTRLTVT.

This clonotype showed up many times. The chain has TRBV29-1 and TRBJ2-1, with a tentative D call TRBD1 (5 bases). The CDR3 runs 14 residues. The germline V gene encodes CDR1 SQVTM and CDR2 ANQGSEA. V was pared by 4 bases and J by 4 bases, with 14 bases between. The DNA for the CDR3 is TGCAGCGTTGGGAAGACAGATTTATACAATGAGCAGTTCTTC. As protein: CSVGKTDLYNEQFF.

This clonotype was recorded many times. The chain has TRBV20-1 and TRBJ2-7; no reliable D call. The germline gives CDR1 DFQATT, CDR2 SNEGSKA (reference sequence). Trimming took off 6 bases at V and 3 bases at J, with 9 bases between the two ends. This CDR3 has 11 residues. Written as DNA, the CDR3 is TGCAGTGCCCAGAAGGACTACGAGCAGTACTTC. It yields the protein CSAQKDYEQYF.

This clonotype was detected many times. The genes are TRBV5-1 and TRBJ2-3, with 7 bases that match TRBD1. The CDR3 loop spans 14 amino acids. Germline V gene sequence: CDR1 SGHRS, CDR2 YFSETQ. The V segment lost 4 bases and the J segment 2 bases; nucleotides outside the gene matches: 4. The CDR3 reads CASSPGQTTDTQYF. As DNA, the CDR3 is TGCGCCAGCAGCCCGGGACAGACCACAGATACGCAGTATTTT.

This clonotype was seen repeatedly, ten times or more. V and J are TRBV3-1 and TRBJ2-5; no reliable D call. Trimming removed 4 bases at V and 3 bases at J, with 6 bases between. The CDR3 spans 12 residues. Germline CDR1 is LGHDT and CDR2 is YNNKEL (reference sequence). The CDR3 sequence: CASSRIKETQYF. The CDR3 DNA reads as TGTGCCAGCAGCCGGATAAAAGAGACCCAGTACTTC.

This clonotype was seen at least ten times. The chain links TRBV5-1 to TRBJ1-1, with 7 nucleotides matching TRBD1. CDR1 and CDR2 from the germline V gene are SGHRS and YFSETQ. V shed 4 bases, J shed 0 bases, and the junction held 6 bases outside the gene matches. This CDR3 region has 15 residues. This CDR3 is CASSTGQALNTEAFF. CDR3 sequence (DNA): TGCGCCAGCAGCACCGGACAGGCGTTGAACACTGAAGCTTTCTTT. Full variable domain (outside the CDR3, taken from reference TRBV5-1 and TRBJ1-1): KAGVTQTPRYLIKTRGQQVTLSCSPISGHRSVSWYQQTPGQGLQFLFEYFSETQRNKGNFPGRFSGRQFSNSRSEMNVSTLELGDSALYLCASSTGQALNTEAFFGQGTRLTVV.

This clonotype has ten or more counts. The chain is built from TRBV7-9 and TRBJ2-6, with D perhaps matching TRBD2 (6 bases). Germline CDR1 is SEHNR and CDR2 is FQNEAQ (reference sequence). The CDR3 consists of 15 residues. Deletions cut 5 bases from V and 2 bases from J, with 10 bases between. The CDR3 DNA reads TGTGCCAGCAGCGAGGAGGGAGCTGGGGCCAACGTCCTGACTTTC. Encoded protein: CASSEEGAGANVLTF.

This chain joins TRBV11-2 and TRBJ2-6; no definite D call. In germline, CDR1 is SGHAT, CDR2 FQNNGV. The CDR3 contains 17 residues. Trimming cost V 2 bases and J 0 bases, with 11 bases left between them. The CDR3 DNA reads TGTGCCAGCAGCTTAAGTAGCCCGGCCTCTGGGGCCAACGTCCTGACTTTC. Protein sequence: CASSLSSPASGANVLTF.